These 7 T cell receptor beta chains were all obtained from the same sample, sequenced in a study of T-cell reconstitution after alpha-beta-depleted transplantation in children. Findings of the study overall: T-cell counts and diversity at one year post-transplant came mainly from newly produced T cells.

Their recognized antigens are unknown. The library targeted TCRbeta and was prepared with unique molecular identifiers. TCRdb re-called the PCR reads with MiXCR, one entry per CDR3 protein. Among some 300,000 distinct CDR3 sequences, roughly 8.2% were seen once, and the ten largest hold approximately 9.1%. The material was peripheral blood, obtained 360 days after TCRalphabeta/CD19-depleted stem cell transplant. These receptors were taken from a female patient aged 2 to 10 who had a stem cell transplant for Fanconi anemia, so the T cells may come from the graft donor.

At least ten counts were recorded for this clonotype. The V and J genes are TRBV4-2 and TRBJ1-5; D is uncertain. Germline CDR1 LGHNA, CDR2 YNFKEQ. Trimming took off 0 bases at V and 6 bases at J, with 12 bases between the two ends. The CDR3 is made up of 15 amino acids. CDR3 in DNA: TGTGCCAGCAGCCAAGATCCAAGGGTCCCTCAGCCCCAGCATTTT. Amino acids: CASSQDPRVPQPQHF.

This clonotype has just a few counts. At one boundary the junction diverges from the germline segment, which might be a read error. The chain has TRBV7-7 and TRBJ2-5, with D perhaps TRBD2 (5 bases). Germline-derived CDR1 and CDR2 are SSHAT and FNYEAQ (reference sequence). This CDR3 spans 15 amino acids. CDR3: CASSPTLAHGETQYF. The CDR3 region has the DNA TGTGCTAGCAGCCCAACCCTAGCCCACGGGGAGACCCAGTACTTC.

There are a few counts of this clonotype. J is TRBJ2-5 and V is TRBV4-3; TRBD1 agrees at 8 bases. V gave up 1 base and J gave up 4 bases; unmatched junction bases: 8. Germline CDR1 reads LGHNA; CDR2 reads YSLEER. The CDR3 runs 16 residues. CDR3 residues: CASSQVSGTGGETQYF. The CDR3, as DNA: TGCGCCAGCAGCCAAGTTTCCGGGACAGGCGGAGAGACCCAGTACTTC.

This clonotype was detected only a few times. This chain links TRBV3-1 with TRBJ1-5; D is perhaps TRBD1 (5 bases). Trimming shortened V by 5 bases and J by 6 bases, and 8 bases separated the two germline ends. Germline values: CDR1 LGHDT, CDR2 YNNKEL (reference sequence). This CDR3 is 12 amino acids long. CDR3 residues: CASSRGSQPQHF. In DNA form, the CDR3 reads TGTGCCAGCAGCAGGGGCAGTCAGCCCCAGCATTTT.

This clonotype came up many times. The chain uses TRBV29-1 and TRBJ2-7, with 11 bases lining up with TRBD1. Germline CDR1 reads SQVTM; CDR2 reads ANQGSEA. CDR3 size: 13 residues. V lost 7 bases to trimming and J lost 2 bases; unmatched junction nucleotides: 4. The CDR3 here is CSAPGQGAYEQYF. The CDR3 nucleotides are TGCAGCGCCCCGGGACAGGGGGCCTACGAGCAGTACTTC.

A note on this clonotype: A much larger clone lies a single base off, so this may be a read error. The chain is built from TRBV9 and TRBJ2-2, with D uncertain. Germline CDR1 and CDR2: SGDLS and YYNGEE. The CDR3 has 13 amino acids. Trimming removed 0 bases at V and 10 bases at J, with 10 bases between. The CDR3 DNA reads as TGTGCCAGCAGCGTAGGGTGGTTCGAGGAGCTGTTTTTT. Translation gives CASSVGWFEELFF.

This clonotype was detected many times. CDR3 loop: CASSRTGGYEQYF. CDR3 bases: TGTGCCAGCAGTAGGACAGGGGGCTACGAGCAGTACTTC. The rearrangement joins TRBV28 to TRBJ2-7, with 10 bases identical to TRBD1. The CDR3 length is 13 residues. The V gene end was trimmed by 5 bases and the J gene end by 3 bases; junction bases not matched to a gene: 1. Germline V CDR1 and CDR2: MDHEN, SYDVKM.